These 20 T cell receptor beta chains share one sample of origin, sequenced in a study of blood T cell repertoires in COVID-19. Libraries were prepared by immunoSEQ multiplex PCR; TCRdb keeps only in-frame clonotypes and omits some of them. The table has tens of thousands of clones, about nine tenths seen once. The sequencing input was peripheral blood. The receptors were sampled from a human donor in a cohort sampled during active COVID-19.

This clone was seen just once. The genes are TRBV29-1 and TRBJ2-5; weak D call: TRBD1 (6 bases). The germline V gene has CDR1 SQVTM and CDR2 ANQGSEA. V was shortened by 5 bases and J by 2 bases, with 15 bases between the two germline ends. CDR3 length: 14 amino acids. The CDR3 protein is CSVNQVDRQETQYF. The CDR3 coding sequence is TGCAGCGTTAATCAGGTAGACAGGCAAGAGACCCAGTACTTC.

The CDR3 sequence: CASSLADRAGAYEQYF. The CDR3 coding sequence is TGCGCCAGCAGCTTGGCCGATCGAGCGGGAGCCTACGAGCAGTACTTC. This chain uses TRBV5-1 with TRBJ2-7; 8 bases are a match to TRBD2. V trimming: 0 bases; J trimming: 2 bases; junction bases outside the gene matches: 7. The CDR3 is 16 amino acids. Germline V gene data show CDR1 as SGHRS and CDR2 as YFSETQ.

This chain connects TRBV2 to TRBJ1-6; TRBD1 agrees at 7 bases. This CDR3 region has 15 residues. J was trimmed by 7 bases and V by 8 bases; bases with no gene match: 11. Per germline, CDR1 SNHLY and CDR2 FYNNEI. CDR3 DNA sequence: TGTGCCAGCTTGGGACAGCTCCTCGGGAATTCACCCCTCCACTTT. Amino acids: CASLGQLLGNSPLHF.

This chain connects TRBV27 to TRBJ1-2; 7 bases are shared with TRBD1. This CDR3 is 13 amino acids long. Germline V gene lookup returns CDR1 MNHEY and CDR2 SMNVEV (reference sequence). Trimming cost V 6 bases and J 4 bases; bases outside gene matches: 5. This CDR3 is CASRSTGTYGYTF. DNA of the CDR3: TGTGCCAGCAGATCGACAGGGACCTATGGCTACACCTTC.

The chain uses TRBV5-5 and TRBJ1-5; 9 nucleotides match TRBD1. The germline CDR1 and CDR2 sequences are SGHKS and YYEKEE (reference sequence). CDR3 size: 16 residues. V was clipped by 1 base and J by 9 bases; unmatched bases: 11. The CDR3 here is CASSLSVGQGGGPQHF. The CDR3 nucleotides are TGTGCCAGCAGCTTGAGTGTGGGACAGGGCGGCGGGCCCCAGCATTTT.

The chain links TRBV5-1 to TRBJ1-4; D is unclear. The germline V gene encodes CDR1 SGHRS and CDR2 YFSETQ. Trimming cost V 4 bases and J 0 bases, with 13 bases left between them. This CDR3 spans 16 amino acids. DNA for the CDR3: TGCGCCAGCAGCCCAGCAGGCGGGACAACTAATGAAAAACTGTTTTTT. Translating it yields CASSPAGGTTNEKLFF.

The chain joins TRBV2 to TRBJ1-2, with a possible D match to TRBD1 (6 bases). Germline lookup yields CDR1 SNHLY and CDR2 FYNNEI. V lost 6 bases to trimming and J lost 4 bases, with 18 bases between them. This CDR3 spans 15 amino acids. The CDR3 reads CASREQGGGGYGYTF. The CDR3 coding sequence is TGTGCCAGCAGGGAACAGGGAGGGGGTGGCTATGGCTACACCTTC. Full variable domain (rest looked up from reference TRBV2 and TRBJ1-2): EPEVTQTPSHQVTQMGQEVILRCVPISNHLYFYWYRQILGQKVEFLVSFYNNEISEKSEIFDDQFSVERPDGSNFTLKIRSTKLEDSAMYFCASREQGGGGYGYTFGSGTRLTVV.

The chain is built from TRBV11-2 and TRBJ2-3, with 8 bases fitting TRBD1. V lost 3 bases, J lost 3 bases, and 8 bases stayed unmatched. The CDR3 consists of 16 residues. From germline, CDR1 is SGHAT and CDR2 FQNNGV. The CDR3 nucleotides are TGTGCCAGCAGCTTCCCCGGACAGGGTACGACAGATACGCAGTATTTT. It translates to CASSFPGQGTTDTQYF. Complete variable domain (other parts from reference TRBV11-2 and TRBJ2-3): EAGVAQSPRYKIIEKRQSVAFWCNPISGHATLYWYQQILGQGPKLLIQFQNNGVVDDSQLPKDRFSAERLKGVDSTLKIQPAKLEDSAVYLCASSFPGQGTTDTQYFGPGTRLTVL.

The V gene is TRBV6-2 or TRBV6-3, the J gene TRBJ2-4; TRBD2 is a possible D gene (7 bases). This CDR3 is 15 amino acids long. Trimming shortened V by 0 bases and J by 4 bases, and 10 bases separated the two germline ends. Germline V CDR1 and CDR2: MNHEY, SVGEGT. The CDR3 region has the DNA TGTGCCAGCAGTTACTCCGGGGGGCCAAAAAACATTCAGTACTTC. Residues: CASSYSGGPKNIQYF.

This clone was detected once. The rearrangement links TRBV6-5 to TRBJ2-2; no clear D gene. Trimming removed 8 bases at V and 2 bases at J, with 9 bases between. Looked up from germline, CDR1 is MNHEY and CDR2 is SVGAGI. There are 13 residues in the CDR3. CDR3 amino acids: CASLDRNTGELFF. As DNA, the CDR3 is TGTGCCAGCCTAGACCGAAACACCGGGGAGCTGTTTTTT.

The chain has TRBV6-2 or TRBV6-3 and TRBJ1-5, with D maybe TRBD1 (6 bases). Germline CDR1 reads MNHEY; CDR2 reads SVGEGT. Deletions cut 2 bases from V and 7 bases from J, with 12 bases between. This CDR3 region has 14 residues. Here the CDR3 reads CASSYTGTSQPQHF. DNA of the CDR3: TGTGCCAGCAGTTACACCGGGACATCCCAGCCCCAGCATTTT.

This chain connects TRBV6-2 or TRBV6-3 to TRBJ2-4; 11 nucleotides match TRBD1. CDR1 is MNHEY and CDR2 is SVGEGT in the germline V gene. This CDR3 is built from 15 residues. V shed 2 bases and J 6 bases; nucleotides not matched to a gene: 3. The CDR3 loop is CASSYPGTGGNIQYF. The CDR3 bases are TGTGCCAGCAGTTACCCCGGGACAGGGGGAAACATTCAGTACTTC.

The chain combines TRBV10-3 with TRBJ2-7; 8 bases map to TRBD1. Unmatched junction bases numbered 6, after V lost 6 bases and J lost 5 bases. The CDR3 is 13 amino acids. Germline CDR1 and CDR2: ENHRY and SYGVKD. The CDR3 nucleotides read TGTGCCATCAGCCTGGACAGGGACAACGAGCAGTACTTC. Its protein product is CAISLDRDNEQYF.

This chain connects TRBV5-1 to TRBJ2-1; D remains ambiguous. Germline CDR1 SGHRS, CDR2 YFSETQ. The ends were cut back, 0 bases at V and 0 bases at J, with 4 bases in the middle. The CDR3 has 14 amino acids. The CDR3 region is CASSLEASYNEQFF. DNA of the CDR3: TGCGCCAGCAGCTTGGAAGCCTCCTACAATGAGCAGTTCTTC.

The J gene is TRBJ2-7, the V gene TRBV28; 7 bases match TRBD1. V lost 7 bases and J lost 4; bases outside the gene matches: 10. This CDR3 is built from 14 residues. Germline values: CDR1 MDHEN, CDR2 SYDVKM. DNA for the CDR3: TGTGCCAGCACTCTACCGGGACAGAAGTACGAGCAGTACTTC. Translation gives CASTLPGQKYEQYF.

The V gene is TRBV10-1, the J gene TRBJ2-3; 7 nucleotides agree with TRBD2. Germline CDR1 and CDR2: WNHNN and SYGVQD (reference sequence). The ends lost 1 base at V and 6 bases at J; junction bases unmatched: 10. The length of the CDR3 is 16 residues. Written as DNA, the CDR3 is TGCGCCAGCAGTGAGTTGGCGGGAGTACCGCCGGATACGCAGTATTTT. Its protein is CASSELAGVPPDTQYF.

The chain recombines TRBV6-1 with TRBJ1-1; D may be TRBD1 (6 bases). Germline CDR1 reads MNHNS; CDR2 reads SASEGT. CDR3 length: 12 amino acids. V was clipped by 3 bases and J by 4 bases, with 6 bases between them. As DNA, the CDR3 is TGTGCCAGCAGTGACAGGGGCACTGAAGCTTTCTTT. Protein: CASSDRGTEAFF.

This chain connects TRBV28 to TRBJ1-1, with D perhaps matching TRBD1 (5 bases). The CDR3 contains 14 residues. Germline V CDR1 and CDR2: MDHEN, SYDVKM. V was cut by 2 bases and J by 3 bases, with 10 bases left in between. CDR3 DNA sequence: TGTGCCAGCAGTTTACAGGGTTTTGACACTGAAGCTTTCTTT. Translating gives CASSLQGFDTEAFF. Full variable domain (remainder filled in from reference TRBV28 and TRBJ1-1): DVKVTQSSRYLVKRTGEKVFLECVQDMDHENMFWYRQDPGLGLRLIYFSYDVKMKEKGDIPEGYSVSREKKERFSLILESASTNQTSMYLCASSLQGFDTEAFFGQGTRLTVV.

This clone was recorded once. The chain carries TRBV6-1 and TRBJ2-3; D is perhaps TRBD1 (5 bases). Between the trimmed V and J ends, which lost 0 bases and 0 bases, there was a span of 10 bases. In germline, CDR1 is MNHNS, CDR2 SASEGT. The CDR3 length is 16 residues. The CDR3 spells CASSEAGYRSTDTQYF. The CDR3 DNA is TGTGCCAGCAGTGAAGCTGGGTACAGGAGCACAGATACGCAGTATTTT.

With respect to this clone: A junction boundary mismatches the germline segment, possibly from a read error. The rearrangement uses TRBV5-5 and TRBJ2-7; perhaps TRBD1 as D (6 bases). Per the germline V gene, CDR1 is SGHKS and CDR2 is YYEKEE (reference sequence). The CDR3 length is 12 residues. This CDR3 reads CASSWDRDTKDF. CDR3 sequence (DNA): TGTGCCAGCAGCTGGGACCGGGACACCAAGGACTTC. Full variable domain (rest looked up from reference TRBV5-5 and TRBJ2-7): DAGVTQSPTHLIKTRGQQVTLRCSPISGHKSVSWYQQVLGQGPQFIFQYYEKEERGRGNFPDRFSARQFPNYSSELNVNALLLGDSALYLCASSWDRDTKDFGPGTRLTVT.